This T cell receptor (beta chain) emerged from a study of blood T cell repertoires in COVID-19. Background on the study: Some COVID-19 samples were acute and others convalescent; all came from the United States, Italy and Spain. T cells, B-cell-depleted T cells, or PBMCs supplied cDNA or gDNA.

Trimming shortened V by 5 bases and J by 2 bases, and 18 bases separated the two germline ends. This CDR3 is 16 amino acids long. Germline V CDR1 and CDR2: LGHDT, YNNKEL (reference sequence). Authors' data handling: Estimation of nucleated cell counts relied on the amplification of reference gene primers. The repertoire was sequenced with immunoSEQ multiplex PCR; TCRdb's copy has only in-frame clones and lacks some. V, J and clone size reflect that table, while D and trimming were determined from the DNA. There are around 280,000 clones in the sample; approximately 86% occur only once, and less than 2.5% lies in the top ten.

The rearrangement joins TRBV3-1 (or the pseudogene TRBV3-2) to TRBJ2-5, with D perhaps TRBD2 (6 bases). Source material: peripheral blood. This TCR was sampled from a woman aged 25 to 39 who had recovered from COVID-19. The CDR3 coding sequence is TGTGCCAGCAGCTCCTCCGGGAGAGGACGTCAAGAGACCCAGTACTTC. Translating it yields CASSSSGRGRQETQYF.